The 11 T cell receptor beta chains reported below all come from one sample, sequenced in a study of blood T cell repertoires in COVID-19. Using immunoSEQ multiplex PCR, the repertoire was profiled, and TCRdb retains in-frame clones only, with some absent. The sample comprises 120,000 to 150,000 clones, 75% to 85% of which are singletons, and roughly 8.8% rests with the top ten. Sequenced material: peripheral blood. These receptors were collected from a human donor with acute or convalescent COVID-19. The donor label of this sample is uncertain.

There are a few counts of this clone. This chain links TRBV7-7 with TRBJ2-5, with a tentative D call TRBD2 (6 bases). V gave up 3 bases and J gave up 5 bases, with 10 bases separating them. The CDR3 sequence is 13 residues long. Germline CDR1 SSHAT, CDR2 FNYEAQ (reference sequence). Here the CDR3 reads CASSFWEEETQYF. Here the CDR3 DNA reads TGTGCCAGCAGCTTTTGGGAGGAGGAGACCCAGTACTTC.

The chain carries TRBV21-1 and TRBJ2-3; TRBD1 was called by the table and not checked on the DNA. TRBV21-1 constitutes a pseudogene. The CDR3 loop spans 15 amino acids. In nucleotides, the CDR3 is TGTGCCAGCAGCAAAAAACCAGGGATCACAGATACGCAGTATTTT. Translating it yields CASSKKPGITDTQYF.

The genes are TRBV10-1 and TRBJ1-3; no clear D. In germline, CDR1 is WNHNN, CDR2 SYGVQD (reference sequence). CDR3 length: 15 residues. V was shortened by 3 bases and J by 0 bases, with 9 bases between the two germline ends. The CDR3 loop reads CASSDIGDSGNTIYF. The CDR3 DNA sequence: TGCGCCAGCAGTGATATTGGAGACTCTGGAAACACCATATATTTT.

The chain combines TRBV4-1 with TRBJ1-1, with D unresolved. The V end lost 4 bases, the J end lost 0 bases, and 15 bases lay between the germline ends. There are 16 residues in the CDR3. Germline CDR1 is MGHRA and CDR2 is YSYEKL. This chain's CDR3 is CASSLSIIIMNTEAFF. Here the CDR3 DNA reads TGCGCCAGCAGCCTCTCTATTATTATAATGAACACTGAAGCTTTCTTT.

In nucleotides, the CDR3 is TGTGCCAGCAGCTTTTACGGTCAAAACATTCAGTACTTC. Its translation: CASSFYGQNIQYF. The V and J genes are TRBV5-4 and TRBJ2-4, with D unresolved. Trimming took 2 bases from V and 5 from J, leaving 8 bases between them. Looked up from germline, CDR1 is SGHNT and CDR2 is YYREEE (reference sequence). The CDR3 totals 13 residues.

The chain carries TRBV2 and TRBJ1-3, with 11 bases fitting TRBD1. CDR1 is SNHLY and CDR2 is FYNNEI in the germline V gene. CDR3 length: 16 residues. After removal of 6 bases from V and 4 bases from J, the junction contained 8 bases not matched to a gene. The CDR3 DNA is TGTGCCAGCAGCCAGGACAGGGGGCTGAGCGGAAACACCATATATTTT. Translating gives CASSQDRGLSGNTIYF.

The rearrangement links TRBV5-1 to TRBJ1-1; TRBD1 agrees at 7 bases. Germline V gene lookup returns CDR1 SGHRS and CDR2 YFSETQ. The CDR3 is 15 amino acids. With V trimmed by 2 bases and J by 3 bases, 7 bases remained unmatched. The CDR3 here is CASSFSRTGYTEAFF. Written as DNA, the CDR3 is TGCGCCAGCAGCTTCTCTCGGACAGGTTACACTGAAGCTTTCTTT. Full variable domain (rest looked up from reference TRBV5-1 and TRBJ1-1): KAGVTQTPRYLIKTRGQQVTLSCSPISGHRSVSWYQQTPGQGLQFLFEYFSETQRNKGNFPGRFSGRQFSNSRSEMNVSTLELGDSALYLCASSFSRTGYTEAFFGQGTRLTVV.

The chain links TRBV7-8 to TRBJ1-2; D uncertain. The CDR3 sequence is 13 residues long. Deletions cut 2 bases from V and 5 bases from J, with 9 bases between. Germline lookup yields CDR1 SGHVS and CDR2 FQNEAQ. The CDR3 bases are TGTGCCAGCAGCTTACAGGCTACATATGGCTACACCTTC. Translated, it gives CASSLQATYGYTF.

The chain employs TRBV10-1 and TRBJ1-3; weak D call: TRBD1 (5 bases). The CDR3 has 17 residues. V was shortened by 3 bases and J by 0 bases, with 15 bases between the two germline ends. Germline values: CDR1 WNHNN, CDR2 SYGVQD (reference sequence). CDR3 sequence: CASSDFQTGFSGNTIYF. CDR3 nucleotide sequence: TGCGCCAGCAGTGACTTCCAAACAGGATTCTCTGGAAACACCATATATTTT.

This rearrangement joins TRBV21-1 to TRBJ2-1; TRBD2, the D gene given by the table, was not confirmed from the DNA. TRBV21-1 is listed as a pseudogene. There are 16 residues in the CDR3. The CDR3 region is CASSKAPGSSYNEQFF. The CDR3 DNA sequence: TGTGCCAGCAGCAAAGCGCCTGGGAGCTCCTACAATGAGCAGTTCTTC.

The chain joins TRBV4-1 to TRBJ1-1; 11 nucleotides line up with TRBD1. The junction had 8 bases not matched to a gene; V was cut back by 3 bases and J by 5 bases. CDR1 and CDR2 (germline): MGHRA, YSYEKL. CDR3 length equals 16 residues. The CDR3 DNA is TGCGCCAGCAGCCATTCCGAGGACAGGGGGCTTACTGAAGCTTTCTTT. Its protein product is CASSHSEDRGLTEAFF.